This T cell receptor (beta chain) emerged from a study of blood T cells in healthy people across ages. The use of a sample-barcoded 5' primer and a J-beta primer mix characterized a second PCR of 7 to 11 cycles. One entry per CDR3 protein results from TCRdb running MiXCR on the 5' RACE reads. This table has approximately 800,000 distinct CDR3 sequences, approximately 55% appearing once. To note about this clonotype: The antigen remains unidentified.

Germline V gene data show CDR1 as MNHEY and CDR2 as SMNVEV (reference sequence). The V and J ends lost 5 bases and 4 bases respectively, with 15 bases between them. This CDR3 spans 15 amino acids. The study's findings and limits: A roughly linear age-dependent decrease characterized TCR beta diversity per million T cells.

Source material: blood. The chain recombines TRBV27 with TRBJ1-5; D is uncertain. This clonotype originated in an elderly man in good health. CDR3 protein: CASSRRAVGNQPQHF. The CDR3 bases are TGTGCCAGCAGTCGCCGGGCGGTTGGAAATCAGCCCCAGCATTTT.